What follows is one TCR beta chain and its context. Its cognate antigen has yet to be identified. No base quality values were provided; no much bigger clone lies one nucleotide off. Amplification of TCR beta CDR3 regions was carried out from RNA transcripts. A first-round RT-PCR of the TCR CDR3 used the HTBI primer set with the Qiagen OneStep RT-PCR kit. Libraries were constructed in a second round of multiplex PCR, after which size selection and purification were carried out. Paired-end sequencing of the libraries was performed with 100 bp reads on an Illumina HiSeq2000. In the source study's methods: SOAPnuke was used to process the raw data, throwing out any read that contained adapters or uncalled bases, had a mean Phred below 15, or lacked an exact constant-primer or identifier match. High-quality paired reads were merged with COPE v1.2.5, and unique nucleotide sequences were defined as clonotypes. MiTCR v1.1 was used to align clonotypes to the IMGT TRBV, TRBD and TRBJ reference segments. Analysis was restricted to V-J combinations with a frequency above 0.0001, which covered roughly 99% of repertoires. The TCS score was defined as F50 (clonal expansion) divided by E x V (chaos), with BLOSUM62-based TCRdist calculated between CDR3 peptides within each V-J. Welch's t-statistics and random forest reduced several hundred V-J features to 13, which were used in a naive Bayes classifier (R e1071). TCRdb reanalyzed the raw reads on its own, using fastp at Q25 for trimming and MiXCR for clone calling, and kept in-frame beta chains. Each CDR3 protein appears once, grouped with its most common genes and DNA. TCRdb's processing, not the study's, gives the V and J calls here. The sample table records hundreds of thousands of distinct CDR3 sequences; roughly 14% of these occur just once. The ten largest account for around 13% of the sample.

There are 20 amino acids in the CDR3, from cysteine to phenylalanine inclusive. Only CDR3 DNA is held: 60 bases, read in frame from base 1. Compared with germline, V lacks 4 bases and J lacks 4 bases; bases without a gene match: 18. Via the germline V gene, CDR1 is SGHTA and CDR2 FQGNSA. The data belong to a study of T cells in Graves' hyperthyroidism and ophthalmopathy (dated by TCRdb to between 2017 and 2020). Background for the entire study: Peripheral blood samples were taken at the time of initial diagnosis, prior to any treatment. The study also compared thyroid tissue and blood T-cell repertoires from five or six Graves' hyperthyroidism patients. TCR Vbeta CDR3 sequencing of 120 to 150 peripheral blood samples (fewer than 45 ophthalmopathy, around 80 hyperthyroidism and roughly 17 progressor patients) is reported in the paper. Prospective prediction of ophthalmopathy was tested in an independent validation cohort of 18 hyperthyroidism patients and approximately 17 patients who later progressed to ophthalmopathy. For training and testing, the approximately 92 patients in the discovery cohort were randomly divided in a 7:3 ratio. After blood sampling, hyperthyroidism patients were treated with methimazole at a starting dose of 30 mg daily, and ophthalmopathy patients were treated with high-dose intravenous methylprednisolone. A discovery cohort of fewer than 110 patients, approximately 44 with Graves' ophthalmopathy and fewer than 65 with stable Graves' hyperthyroidism, was used to find distinguishing TCR V-J signatures.

General conclusions and limits of the study: In validation, the model predicted progression to ophthalmopathy with approximately 71% sensitivity and 72% to 85% specificity, a median of about 6 months before onset. Sample size was not statistically predetermined, and blinding of investigators to group allocation was not performed. A model built on a 13 V-J signature distinguished ophthalmopathy from stable hyperthyroidism, reaching over 85% sensitivity and around 81% specificity in cross-validation and 80%/75% in testing. Most expanded thyroid clonotypes (frequency above 0.001) were also detected in blood, suggesting blood repertoires may reflect thyroid immune responses.

Moderately to severely active disease, a Clinical Activity Score of at least 3, a NOSPECS grade of at least 4, and a duration under 3 months were present in ophthalmopathy patients. The study excluded patients with uncontrolled infections, other autoimmune diseases, pregnancy or lactation. Clinical symptoms, serum thyroxine and TRAb, thyroid ultrasound, and orbital computed tomography formed the basis for the diagnoses. Ficoll-Paque density gradient centrifugation was used to isolate PBMCs from around 10 ml of fresh peripheral blood. Trizol reagent was used to extract total RNA, and RNA quality was then checked on an Agilent 2100 Bioanalyzer.

The chain uses TRBV7-2 and TRBJ2-7; 14 bases in the middle match TRBD2. The sample taken for sequencing was blood. This clonotype originated in a man younger than 35 with Graves' ophthalmopathy. The nucleotide sequence is TGTGCCAGCAGCTCCCCTTCGACGTACGGGACTAGCGGGAGTATTTACGAGCAGTACTTC. Translated, this gives CASSSPSTYGTSGSIYEQYF.